This T cell receptor (beta chain) is drawn from a study of tumor T cells in aggressive B-cell lymphoma. V dropped 11 bases and J dropped 4 bases, with 13 bases sitting between them. This CDR3 region has 12 residues. Germline V CDR1 and CDR2: MNHNS, SASEGT. Sequencing was performed with immunoSEQ multiplex PCR; in TCRdb, only in-frame clones are kept and a portion is missing. Of about 510 clones in the sample, 90% to 95% were seen once. This TCR came from an adult with diffuse large B cell lymphoma. The rearrangement uses TRBV6-1 and TRBJ2-3; unclear D gene. Sequenced input: tumor tissue. CDR3 loop: CAGTSRADTQYF. CDR3 DNA: TGTGCCGGAACGTCCCGGGCAGATACGCAGTATTTT.